A selection of T cell receptor beta chains follows, all from one sample in a study of blood T cell repertoires in COVID-19. The method was immunoSEQ multiplex PCR; TCRdb's version includes in-frame clones alone and lacks a portion of them. The table shows a few hundred thousand clones, with approximately 89% occurring only once. Sequencing was performed on PBMCs or T cells enriched from blood (not recorded which). Receptors originate from a woman aged 40 to 50 who had been exposed to COVID-19. The CDR3 runs from the conserved cysteine through the conserved F or W. A D gene is named only where the DNA matches it firmly. Only part of the rows carry a size: once, few, many, or a class if the clone is expanded.

TRBD1	TRBJ1-2	TRBV30	NA	TGTGCCTGGGGGGGCAATAGACGGGACAGGGTCGGCTATGGCTACACCTTC	CAWGGNRRDRVGYGYTF
NA	TRBJ2-1	TRBV9	NA	TGTGCCAGCAGCGGACAGGTCTCCTACAATGAGCAGTTCTTC	CASSGQVSYNEQFF
TRBD1	TRBJ1-6	TRBV2	NA	TGTGCCAGCCGCACCGGGACAGGGGGTCCACCCCTCCACTTT	CASRTGTGGPPLHF
NA	TRBJ1-6	TRBV3-1/TRBV3-2	NA	TGTGCCAGCAGCCAAGATTTAACACGTAATTCACCCCTCCACTTT	CASSQDLTRNSPLHF
NA	TRBJ1-4	TRBV19	once	TGTGCCAGTAGGGCACGAACAGTTCTTAATGAAAAACTGTTTTTT	CASRARTVLNEKLFF
NA	TRBJ1-1	TRBV1	NA	TGCACCAGCCTAACAGGGCACACTGAAGCTTTCTTT	CTSLTGHTEAFF
NA	TRBJ1-2	TRBV25-1	NA	TGTGCCAGCAGTGAACGGGGAGGCTATGGCTACACCTTC	CASSERGGYGYTF
NA	TRBJ2-4	TRBV7-2	NA	TGTGCCAGCAGCTTAAGAAGAGGAGCGGGCCGATTAGCCAAAAACATTCAGTACTTC	CASSLRRGAGRLAKNIQYF
TRBD1	TRBJ1-1	TRBV30	NA	TGTGCCTGGAGTCCACCTGACAGGGGGACTGAAGCTTTCTTT	CAWSPPDRGTEAFF
NA	TRBJ1-3	TRBV5-1	NA	TGCGCCAGCAGCTTGATCGGGCAGGGGATTCCTGGAAACACCATATATTTT	CASSLIGQGIPGNTIYF
TRBD2	TRBJ2-4	TRBV9	NA	TGTGCCAGCAGCGTAGGAACTAGCGGGGGGGCGTCTGAAAACATTCAGTACTTC	CASSVGTSGGASENIQYF
NA	TRBJ1-2	TRBV10-3	NA	TGTGCCATCAGTGGGGAGGACTATGGCTACACCTTC	CAISGEDYGYTF
TRBD2	TRBJ2-7	TRBV7-2	once	TGTGCCAGCAGCTCCCGAAGACTAGCGGGGGGGAGCTCCTACGAGCAGTACTTC	CASSSRRLAGGSSYEQYF
NA	TRBJ1-6	TRBV6-5	NA	TGTGCCAGCAAAACAGGGAGCTCCTATAATTCACCCCTCCACTTT	CASKTGSSYNSPLHF
NA	TRBJ2-7	TRBV18	NA	TGTGCCAGCTCCCGGACAGAAACCTACGAGCAGTACTTC	CASSRTETYEQYF
TRBD1	TRBJ1-5	TRBV6-1	NA	TGTGCCAGCAGTGAGAACAGGGGGGGACAGCCCCAGCATTTT	CASSENRGGQPQHF
TRBD2	TRBJ2-7	TRBV5-1	NA	TGCGCCAGCACCGATAGCGGGGGGTATACTAGTCGGCAGTACTTC	CASTDSGGYTSRQYF
NA	TRBJ1-3	TRBV12-5	NA	TGTGCTAGTGGTTTTCGGAGCCCTGGAAACACCATATATTTT	CASGFRSPGNTIYF
NA	TRBJ2-1	TRBV5-6	NA	TGTGCCAGCAGCTTGGAACATGCGGGAAAGTTTAATGAGCAGTTCTTC	CASSLEHAGKFNEQFF
TRBD2	TRBJ2-7	TRBV5-1	NA	TGCGCCAGCAGCACGAGCGGGACCCCCGAGCAGTACTTC	CASSTSGTPEQYF
TRBD1	TRBJ2-1	TRBV18	NA	TGTGCCAGCTCACCATTGCGGCGGCAGGGGGATGAGCAGTTCTTC	CASSPLRRQGDEQFF
TRBD2	TRBJ2-3	TRBV4-1	NA	TGCGCCAGCAGCCAACAACCTAGCGGGAGTGCAGATACGCAGTATTTT	CASSQQPSGSADTQYF
TRBD1	TRBJ1-6	TRBV27	NA	TGTGCCAGCAGTTTATCGCGTTCCCGGACAGGGGGAGACTCCTATAATTCACCCCTCCACTTT	CASSLSRSRTGGDSYNSPLHF
NA	TRBJ1-4	TRBV5-1	NA	TGCGCCAGCAGCTTCGAGCGGGGAGAAAAACTGTTTTTT	CASSFERGEKLFF
NA	TRBJ2-7	TRBV5-1	few	TGCGCCAGCAGCTCCAGCTCCTACGAGCAGTACTTC	CASSSSSYEQYF
NA	TRBJ1-2	TRBV10-3	NA	TGTGCCATCAGTGACGACACATTTGGCTACACCTTC	CAISDDTFGYTF
NA	TRBJ1-4	TRBV2	NA	TGTGCCAGCAGTGCGGACAGTTATGAAAAACTGTTTTTT	CASSADSYEKLFF
TRBD1	TRBJ1-5	TRBV30	once	TGTGCCTGGGGGACAGGGGCAGATCAGCCCCAGCATTTT	CAWGTGADQPQHF
NA	TRBJ1-2	TRBV18	once	TGTGCCAGCTCCCTCAAGGCCGTTTCCCCTCCGGGACAAGTGCTTTATGGCTACACCTTC	CASSLKAVSPPGQVLYGYTF
NA	TRBJ2-5	TRBV5-1	NA	TGCGCCAGCAGCTTGAACCTAGGGACGCGGGGGACCCAGTACTTC	CASSLNLGTRGTQYF
TRBD1	TRBJ1-6	TRBV7-9	NA	TGTGCCAGCAGCTTAGGGGACAGGGTTAATTCACCCCTCCACTTT	CASSLGDRVNSPLHF
TRBD1	TRBJ1-2	TRBV11-1	NA	TGTGCCAGCAGCGCCACGGGACAGGGGTTCTACGGCTACACCTTC	CASSATGQGFYGYTF
TRBD1	TRBJ1-2	TRBV5-1	once	TGCGCCAGCAGCATGGACAGGGACGCCGACTATGGCTACACCTTC	CASSMDRDADYGYTF
TRBD1	TRBJ1-1	TRBV2	NA	TGTGCCAGCAGTGAGACAGGGGTAGGGACTGAAGCTTTCTTT	CASSETGVGTEAFF
NA	TRBJ1-1	TRBV6-2/TRBV6-3	NA	TGTGCCAGCAGTTACCCGATGATACAGGACGGATTGAACACTGAAGCTTTCTTT	CASSYPMIQDGLNTEAFF
TRBD2	TRBJ2-2	TRBV30	NA	TGTGCCTGGATGGGGGGGTACACCGGGGAGCTGTTTTTT	CAWMGGYTGELFF
TRBD2	TRBJ2-5	TRBV2	NA	TGTGCCACCACCCGGATAGCGGGAGAGACCCAGTACTTC	CATTRIAGETQYF
TRBD1	TRBJ1-5	TRBV10-2	NA	TGCGCCACCCACTTAGGACAGGGACGCAATCAGCCCCAGCATTTT	CATHLGQGRNQPQHF
NA	TRBJ2-1	TRBV5-1	NA	TGCGCCAGCAGCTTGAGGGGGTACAATGAGCAGTTCTTC	CASSLRGYNEQFF
NA	TRBJ1-2	TRBV19	NA	TGTGCCAGTAGTATAGGCGGGTCCAACTATGGCTACACCTTC	CASSIGGSNYGYTF